The 14 T cell receptor beta chains presented below share a single source sample, sequenced in a study of CD8 T cells in Susac syndrome. With random hexamers, roughly 0.45 to 1 ug RNA was reverse transcribed. TCRdb called the immunoSEQ multiplex PCR reads again in MiXCR, with one record for every CDR3 protein. Of about 400,000 distinct CDR3 sequences detected, approximately 85% appear once; the ten largest clones hold approximately 0.11%. Sequencing used CD8+ T cells from PBMCs. These receptors were obtained from a human donor with multiple sclerosis.

The genes are TRBV10-2 and TRBJ1-1, with a tentative D call TRBD1 (5 bases). The V and J ends lost 4 bases and 7 bases respectively, with 10 bases between them. The germline CDR1 and CDR2 sequences are WSHSY and SAAADI. This CDR3 contains 12 residues. CDR3 sequence reads: CASSGGANEAFF. The CDR3 DNA reads TGCGCCAGCAGTGGAGGGGCGAATGAAGCTTTCTTT.

The chain has TRBV19 and TRBJ2-1, with 12 bases lining up with TRBD2. Germline assignment: CDR1 LNHDA and CDR2 SQIVND (reference sequence). V lost 3 bases and J lost 10; bases outside the gene matches: 1. The CDR3 spans 13 residues. The CDR3 sequence is CASSIGLAGEQFF. The CDR3 DNA follows: TGTGCCAGTAGTATCGGACTAGCGGGAGAGCAGTTCTTC.

CDR3 residues: CAISDGRGGNWDQPQHF. The CDR3 coding sequence is TGTGCCATCAGCGATGGCAGGGGCGGCAATTGGGATCAGCCCCAGCATTTT. The chain couples TRBV10-3 to TRBJ1-5; maybe TRBD1 (6 bases). Germline CDR1 and CDR2: ENHRY and SYGVKD. Trimming stripped 6 bases from V and 5 bases from J, with 23 bases between. This CDR3 comprises 17 residues.

The chain joins TRBV5-4 to TRBJ2-1, with D possibly being TRBD2 (5 bases). Trimming removed 1 base at V and 7 bases at J, with 18 bases between. The germline V gene encodes CDR1 SGHNT and CDR2 YYREEE (reference sequence). The CDR3 totals 16 residues. This chain's CDR3 is CASSLISAPPSNEQFF. CDR3 nucleotide sequence: TGTGCCAGCAGCTTGATTAGCGCCCCCCCTTCTAATGAGCAGTTCTTC.

The V and J genes are TRBV7-2 and TRBJ2-7; 7 nucleotides match TRBD2. V trimming: 4 bases; J trimming: 0 bases; junction bases outside the gene matches: 9. CDR1 and CDR2 (germline): SGHTA, FQGNSA. The CDR3 runs 16 residues. Here the CDR3 reads CASSYGRGVASYEQYF. In DNA, the CDR3 is TGTGCCAGCAGCTATGGACGGGGGGTGGCCTCCTACGAGCAGTACTTC.

The chain couples TRBV5-6 to TRBJ2-6; TRBD1 or TRBD2 may be the D gene (5 bases each). Trimming took 4 bases from V and 0 from J, leaving 14 bases between them. This CDR3 region has 17 residues. CDR1 is SGHDT and CDR2 is YYEEEE in the germline V gene. CDR3 nucleotides: TGTGCCAGCAGCGGTACCGGGACGGTCTCTGGGGCCAACGTCCTGACTTTC. It is translated as CASSGTGTVSGANVLTF. Combining the CDR3 with reference TRBV5-6 and TRBJ2-6 gives the whole variable domain DAGVTQSPTHLIKTRGQQVTLRCSPKSGHDTVSWYQQALGQGPQFIFQYYEEEERQRGNFPDRFSGHQFPNYSSELNVNALLLGDSALYLCASSGTGTVSGANVLTFGAGSRLTVL.

The chain recombines TRBV5-5 with TRBJ2-7, with D possibly being TRBD1 (5 bases). Trimming cost V 5 bases and J 2 bases, with 17 bases left between them. The CDR3 covers 15 residues. Per the germline V gene, CDR1 is SGHKS and CDR2 is YYEKEE (reference sequence). The DNA of the CDR3 is TGTGCCAGCAGAGCCGCAGGGCACAACCCCTACGAGCAGTACTTC. Its translation is CASRAAGHNPYEQYF.

The J gene is TRBJ2-3, the V gene TRBV7-9, with D perhaps TRBD1 (5 bases). The CDR3 is made up of 15 amino acids. Germline V gives CDR1 SEHNR, CDR2 FQNEAQ (reference sequence). Trimming stripped 5 bases from V and 0 bases from J, with 12 bases between. The CDR3 reads CASSHIQGSTDTQYF. CDR3 DNA sequence: TGTGCCAGCAGCCACATCCAGGGTAGCACAGATACGCAGTATTTT.

The genes are TRBV5-1 and TRBJ2-2, with D hard to call. The CDR3 is 16 amino acids. Germline loops: CDR1 SGHRS, CDR2 YFSETQ. V lost 1 base, J lost 7 bases, and 17 bases lay in between. The CDR3 here is CASSLYFSSPSGELFF. CDR3 DNA: TGCGCCAGCAGCTTGTATTTTTCCTCTCCCAGCGGGGAGCTGTTTTTT.

The CDR3 nucleotides are TGTGCCAGCAGCTTTCGACTAGCGGGGACCTACTCCTACGAGCAGTACTTC. It encodes CASSFRLAGTYSYEQYF. The chain uses TRBV5-6 and TRBJ2-7; 11 positions agree with TRBD2. Germline trimming cut 2 bases from V and 0 bases from J; bases unmatched to any gene: 7. This CDR3 is built from 17 residues. Germline-derived CDR1 and CDR2 are SGHDT and YYEEEE.

The chain uses TRBV4-1 and TRBJ2-7, with 12 positions matching TRBD1. V lost 3 bases and J lost 7; bases outside the gene matches: 7. There are 15 residues in the CDR3. CDR1 and CDR2 from the germline V gene are MGHRA and YSYEKL. CDR3 DNA: TGCGCCAGCAGCCACCCGGGACAGGGGGCGTCTGAGCAGTACTTC. The encoded protein is CASSHPGQGASEQYF.

The count of this clonotype is one. The chain joins TRBV30 to TRBJ1-1; D is undetermined. The CDR3 is 14 residues long. Germline V lookup: CDR1 GTSNPN, CDR2 SVGIG (reference sequence). Trimming took 5 bases from V and 4 from J, leaving 17 bases between them. CDR3 in amino acids: CAWASYFLGTEAFF. The CDR3 coding sequence is TGTGCCTGGGCCTCTTACTTTTTAGGCACTGAAGCTTTCTTT.

This chain uses TRBV10-3 with TRBJ2-7; D perhaps matches TRBD1 (6 bases). The CDR3 has 15 amino acids. Between the trimmed V and J ends, which lost 2 bases and 2 bases, there was a span of 13 bases. In germline, CDR1 is ENHRY, CDR2 SYGVKD. The DNA of the CDR3 is TGTGCCATCAGTGAGCCGCCGACAGGAGCCTACGAGCAGTACTTC. Amino acid sequence: CAISEPPTGAYEQYF.

This chain links TRBV4-2 with TRBJ2-3; D remains unclear. The V and J ends lost 8 bases and 6 bases respectively, with 9 bases between them. CDR3 length: 11 residues. The V gene's germline CDR1 is LGHNA and CDR2 YNFKEQ. For the CDR3, the DNA is TGTGCCAGCTCCCAATCCGATACGCAGTATTTT. The encoded protein is CASSQSDTQYF.